This T cell receptor beta chain stems from a study of regulatory T cells in long-lasting Graves disease (dated by TCRdb to the early 2020s). With respect to the entire study: Newly diagnosed Graves' disease patients had taken antithyroid drugs for less than 3 months. Patients with persistent Graves' disease were compared with patients with newly diagnosed Graves' disease using TCR sequencing and RNA sequencing of peripheral blood. A total of roughly 33 samples were covered by TCR sequencing, comprising roughly 13 persistent and around 20 newly diagnosed Graves' disease patients. The study was conducted in China and was registered as a clinical trial.

On the study overall, not on this receptor specifically: Compared with newly diagnosed patients, patients with persistent Graves' disease had lower TCR Shannon entropy and fewer highly expanded clones, which suggests clonal expansion. Persistent patients shared more public clonotypes among themselves (around 2,800) than newly diagnosed patients did (more than 950). Sequencing and analysis were limited to the TCR beta chain. Persistent disease showed preferential use of TRBV28, TRBJ1-2 and TRBJ2-5, whereas newly diagnosed disease favored TRBV20-1 and TRBJ2-1. Peripheral blood alone was examined, since thyroid tissue, which constituted the primary lesion, could not be accessed. The authors noted that the small sample size was a limitation that may lower accuracy.

Interpreted using the paper, the time point label stands for: newly diagnosed GD, antithyroid drugs for less than 3 months. For both TCR sequencing and RNA sequencing, RNA was extracted from PBMCs using TRIzol. Graves' disease was diagnosed according to American Thyroid Association guidelines. The patients came from an endocrinology department in Xi'an, China. From each patient, around 9 milliliters of peripheral blood was collected into an EDTA anticoagulant tube. Ficoll Paque Plus density gradient separation was used to isolate PBMCs, and no further T cell sorting was performed. An Agilent 2100 Bioanalyzer and agarose gel were used to check RNA quality, and a NanoDrop 2000 was used to measure RNA concentration. This clonotype was counted between two and nine times. The antigen it recognizes is unknown. No much larger clone exists at a distance of one base, and base qualities are not known. The library was built by means of multiplex PCR. TCRdb lists the instrument as Illumina HiSeq 4000. iRepertoire HTBI primers and Arm-PCR amplification of CDR3 regions were used to construct TCR beta libraries. Before sequencing, the PCR products went through gel purification. Under the source paper's analysis protocol: Gene usage analysis of CDR3 amino acid clonotypes used the approximately 56 TRBV and around 14 TRBJ segments found across samples. COPE and FqMerger were used to merge filtered high-quality paired reads into contigs. Contigs were aligned with BLAST to IMGT TRBV, TRBD and TRBJ reference genes, and CDR3 was defined per IMGT. Any clonotype with a frequency above 0.1% was classified as a highly expanded clone. Repertoire diversity was measured by Shannon entropy, and V-J evenness by the Gini coefficient. Public clonotypes were defined as clonotypes shared by more than one individual. In-frame beta chains were kept once TCRdb had trimmed the public reads at Q25 with fastp and called clones with MiXCR. Every distinct CDR3 protein forms one entry, paired with its most common genes and DNA. These V and J calls originate from TCRdb's pipeline instead of the authors' own analysis. The table for this sample lists some 560,000 distinct CDR3 sequences; about 16% of them were counted only once. The top ten clones comprise around 25% of the sample.

V is clipped by 6 bases and J by 19 bases, and the sequence between their germline boundaries is 25 bases long. The CDR3 holds 14 amino acids from the cysteine to the phenylalanine. The entry retains the CDR3 DNA only, 42 bases that are in frame from base 1. The germline V gene gives CDR1 as MDHEN and CDR2 as SYDVKM. Separately, the same data were catalogued under a study of T cells in Graves' hyperthyroidism and ophthalmopathy. The second publication reports: A patient counted as having stable Graves' hyperthyroidism if no progression to ophthalmopathy occurred over 18 months of follow-up. Hyperthyroidism patients were aged 18 to 65 years and newly diagnosed, with disease duration of less than 2 months. Exclusion was applied to patients with uncontrolled infections, other autoimmune diseases, pregnancy or lactation. Diagnoses were based on clinical symptoms, serum thyroxine and TRAb, thyroid ultrasound and orbital computed tomography. The TCR CDR3 was subjected to a first round of RT-PCR using the HTBI primer set and the Qiagen OneStep RT-PCR kit. Most expanded thyroid clonotypes (frequency above 0.001) were also detected in blood, a finding suggesting that blood repertoires may reflect thyroid immune responses. In cross-validation, a model built on a 13 V-J signature told ophthalmopathy apart from stable hyperthyroidism with 85% to 90% sensitivity and 81% to 82% specificity, and in testing the same model reached 80%/75%. In validation, the model predicted progression to ophthalmopathy with over 65% sensitivity and about 72% specificity, a median of approximately 6.5 months before onset. A discovery cohort of about a hundred patients, 43 with Graves' ophthalmopathy and fewer than 65 with stable Graves' hyperthyroidism, was used to find distinguishing TCR V-J signatures. Whether ophthalmopathy could be predicted prospectively was tested in an independent validation cohort made up of 18 to 20 hyperthyroidism patients plus 17 patients who later progressed to ophthalmopathy. The roughly 91 discovery patients were randomly divided into training and test sets at a 7:3 ratio. Thyroid tissue and blood T-cell repertoires from six or seven Graves' hyperthyroidism patients were also compared in the study. Once sampling was done, hyperthyroidism patients were given methimazole at a starting dose of 30 mg daily, whereas ophthalmopathy patients were given high-dose intravenous methylprednisolone. A second multiplex PCR round built the libraries, followed by size selection and purification. Paired-end sequencing of the libraries was performed with 100 bp reads on an Illumina HiSeq2000. SOAPnuke was used to process the raw data, removing reads that contained adapters or uncalled bases, had a mean Phred below 15, or lacked an exact match to the constant primer or identifier. High-quality paired reads were merged using COPE v1.2.5, and each unique nucleotide sequence was defined as a clonotype. MiTCR v1.1 was used to align the clonotypes against IMGT TRBV, TRBD and TRBJ reference segments. The analysis included only V-J combinations with a frequency above 0.0001, which together covered more than 98% of the repertoires. A TCS score was defined as the ratio of F50 (clonal expansion) to E x V (chaos), with BLOSUM62-based TCRdist applied between CDR3 peptides within each V-J. Welch's t-statistics and random forest reduced several hundred V-J features to about 12, which were used in a naive Bayes classifier (R e1071). Sample size was not statistically predetermined, and investigators were not blinded to group allocation. The paper reports TCR Vbeta CDR3 sequencing of more than 120 peripheral blood samples: 40 to 45 ophthalmopathy, fewer than 80 hyperthyroidism and 17 progressor patients.

The specimen was peripheral blood mononuclear cells (PBMCs), collected at new diagnosis, from a patient treated with antithyroid drugs. This sequence originates from a woman aged 40 to 65 with Graves disease. Donor details come from another sample of the same person, matched by shared clones. The chain is encoded by TRBV28 joined to TRBJ1-6; tentative D gene TRBD1, with 5 bases matching. The bases are TGTGCCAGCAGCCCAAGGGACGGAGTTCTGGATGAGCACTTT. Its protein product is CASSPRDGVLDEHF.